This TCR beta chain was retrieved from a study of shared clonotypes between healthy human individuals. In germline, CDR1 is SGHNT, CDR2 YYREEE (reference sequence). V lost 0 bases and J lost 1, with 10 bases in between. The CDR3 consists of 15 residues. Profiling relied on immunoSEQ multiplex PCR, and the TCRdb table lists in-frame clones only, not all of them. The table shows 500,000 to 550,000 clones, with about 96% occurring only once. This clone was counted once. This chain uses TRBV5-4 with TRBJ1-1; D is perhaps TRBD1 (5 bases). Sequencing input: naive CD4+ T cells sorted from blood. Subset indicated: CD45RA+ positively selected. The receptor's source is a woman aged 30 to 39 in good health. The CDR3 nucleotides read TGTGCCAGCAGCTTGGCGGGGCGGAAGAACACTGAAGCTTTCTTT. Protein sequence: CASSLAGRKNTEAFF.